This T cell receptor (beta chain) was observed in a study of blood T cells in healthy people across ages. Study at large: In model experiments, template switching was able to capture about one barcoded beta molecule for every two T cells that were present.

For the second PCR, which ran for roughly 7 to 11 cycles, a sample-barcoded 5' primer and a J-beta primer mix were used. TCRdb used MiXCR to reprocess the 5' RACE reads, holding one entry per CDR3 protein. This table holds hundreds of thousands of distinct CDR3 sequences, approximately 30% found once. This sequence originates from a woman at least 80 years old in good health. Sequenced: blood.

CDR3 sequence reads: CSASGEASYNEQYF. The CDR3 DNA sequence: TGCAGTGCGAGCGGGGAGGCTTCCTACAATGAGCAGTACTTC. This chain joins TRBV20-1 and TRBJ2-7; TRBD2 aligns across 7 bases. Trimming removed 6 bases from V and 7 bases from J; junction bases left unmatched: 15. Germline-derived CDR1 and CDR2 are DFQATT and SNEGSKA (reference sequence). The CDR3 covers 14 residues.